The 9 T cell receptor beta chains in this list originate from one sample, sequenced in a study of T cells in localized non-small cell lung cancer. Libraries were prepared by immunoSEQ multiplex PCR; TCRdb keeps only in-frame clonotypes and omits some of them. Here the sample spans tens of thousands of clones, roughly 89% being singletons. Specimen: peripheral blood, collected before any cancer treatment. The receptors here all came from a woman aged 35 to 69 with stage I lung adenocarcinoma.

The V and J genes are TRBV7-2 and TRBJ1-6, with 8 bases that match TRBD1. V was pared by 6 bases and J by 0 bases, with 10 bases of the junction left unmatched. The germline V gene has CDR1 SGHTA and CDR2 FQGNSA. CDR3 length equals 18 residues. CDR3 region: CASSGPHGTGSYNSPLHF. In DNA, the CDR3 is TGTGCCAGCAGTGGCCCCCACGGGACAGGCTCCTATAATTCACCCCTCCACTTT.

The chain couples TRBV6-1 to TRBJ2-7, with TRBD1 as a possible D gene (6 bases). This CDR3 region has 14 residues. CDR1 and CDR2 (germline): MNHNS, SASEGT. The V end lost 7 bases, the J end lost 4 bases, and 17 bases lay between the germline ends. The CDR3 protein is CASNIRQGRYEQYF. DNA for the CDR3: TGTGCCAGCAATATTCGGCAGGGGAGATACGAGCAGTACTTC.

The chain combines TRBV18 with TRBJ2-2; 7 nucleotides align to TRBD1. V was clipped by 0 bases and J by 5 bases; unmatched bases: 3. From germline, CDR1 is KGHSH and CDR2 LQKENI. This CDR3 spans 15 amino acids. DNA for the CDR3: TGTGCCAGCTCACCACCGTTCAGGGGGACCGGGGAGCTGTTTTTT. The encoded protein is CASSPPFRGTGELFF.

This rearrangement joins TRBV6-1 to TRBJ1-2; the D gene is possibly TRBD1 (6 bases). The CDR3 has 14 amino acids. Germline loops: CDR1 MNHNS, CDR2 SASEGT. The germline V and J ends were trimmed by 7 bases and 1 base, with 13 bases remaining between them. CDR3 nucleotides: TGTGCCAGCAATCCGAGCAGGGGTAACTATGGCTACACCTTC. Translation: CASNPSRGNYGYTF.

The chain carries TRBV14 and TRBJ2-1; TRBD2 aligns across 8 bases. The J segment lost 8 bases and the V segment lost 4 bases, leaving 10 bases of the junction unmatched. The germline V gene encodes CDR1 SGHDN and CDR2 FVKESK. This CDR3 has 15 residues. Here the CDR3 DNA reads TGTGCCAGCAGCCGGGCGAGTAGCGGGGTACATGAGCAGTTCTTC. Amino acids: CASSRASSGVHEQFF. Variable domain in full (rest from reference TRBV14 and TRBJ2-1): EAGVTQFPSHSVIEKGQTVTLRCDPISGHDNLYWYRRVMGKEIKFLLHFVKESKQDESGMPNNRFLAERTGGTYSTLKVQPAELEDSGVYFCASSRASSGVHEQFFGPGTRLTVL.

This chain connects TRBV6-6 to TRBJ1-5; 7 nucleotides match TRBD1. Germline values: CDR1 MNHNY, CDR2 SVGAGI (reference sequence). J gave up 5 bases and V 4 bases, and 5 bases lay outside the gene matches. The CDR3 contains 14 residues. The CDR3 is CASSSPGQYQPQHF. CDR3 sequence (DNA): TGTGCCAGCAGTTCCCCGGGACAGTATCAGCCCCAGCATTTT.

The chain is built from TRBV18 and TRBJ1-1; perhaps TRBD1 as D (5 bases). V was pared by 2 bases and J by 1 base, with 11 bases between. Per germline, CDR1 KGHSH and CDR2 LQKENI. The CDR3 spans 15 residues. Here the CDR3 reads CASSPVQGKNTEAFF. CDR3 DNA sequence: TGTGCCAGCTCACCAGTCCAGGGAAAGAACACTGAAGCTTTCTTT.

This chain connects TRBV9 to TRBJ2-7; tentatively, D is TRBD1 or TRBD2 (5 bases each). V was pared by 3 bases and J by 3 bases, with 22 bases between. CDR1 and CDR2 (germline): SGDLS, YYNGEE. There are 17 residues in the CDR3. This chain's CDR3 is CASSAAAGTNINYEQYF. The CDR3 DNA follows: TGTGCCAGCAGCGCAGCGGCCGGGACCAACATTAACTACGAGCAGTACTTC. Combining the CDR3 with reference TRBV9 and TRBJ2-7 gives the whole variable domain DSGVTQTPKHLITATGQRVTLRCSPRSGDLSVYWYQQSLDQGLQFLIQYYNGEERAKGNILERFSAQQFPDLHSELNLSSLELGDSALYFCASSAAAGTNINYEQYFGPGTRLTVT.

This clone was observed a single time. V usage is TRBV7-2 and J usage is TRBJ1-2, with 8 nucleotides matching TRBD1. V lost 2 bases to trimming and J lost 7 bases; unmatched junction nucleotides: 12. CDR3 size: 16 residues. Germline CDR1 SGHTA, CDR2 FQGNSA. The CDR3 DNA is TGTGCCAGCAGCTTAACCTTCGGACAGGGTACGGGTGGCTACACCTTC. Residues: CASSLTFGQGTGGYTF.